Sequencing of this T cell receptor (beta chain) was carried out in a study of cytomegalovirus exposure and HLA in healthy donors. Primers for the PCR totalled 60 Vbeta and 13 Jbeta. Per the study methods: In a later analysis, the count reached some 75 million unique TCR beta chains, with 10 million to 14 million shared. The assay was immunoSEQ multiplex PCR, and TCRdb's table has in-frame clones only and misses some. V, J and clone size reflect that table, while D and trimming were determined from the DNA. The sample shows some 120,000 clones, about 59% of them seen only once. The junction had 7 bases not matched to a gene; V was cut back by 3 bases and J by 5 bases. Per the germline V gene, CDR1 is LNHDA and CDR2 is SQIVND (reference sequence). This CDR3 region has 17 residues. The donors, nominally healthy at sampling, likely had unrecorded immune exposures.

The TCR comes from a woman in her thirties or forties in good health and CMV-seropositive. The source material was PBMCs. The chain combines TRBV19 with TRBJ2-1; 13 nucleotides align to TRBD2. The CDR3 is CASSIALLAGGHNEQFF. As DNA, the CDR3 is TGTGCCAGTAGTATCGCCTTACTAGCGGGAGGGCACAATGAGCAGTTCTTC.